The 6 T cell receptor beta chains presented below share a single source sample, sequenced in a study of early T cells in non-severe SARS-CoV-2 infection. A single record per CDR3 protein comes from TCRdb applying MiXCR to the 5' RACE reads. The sample includes tens of thousands of distinct CDR3 sequences, roughly 15% of them seen just once. The sample here was whole blood, taken at baseline. The receptor set was obtained from an adult who was a healthcare worker with PCR-confirmed SARS-CoV-2 infection or an uninfected control (not recorded which).

The J gene is TRBJ2-5, the V gene TRBV20-1, with D uncertain. Trimming removed 3 bases at V and 0 bases at J, with 8 bases between. The CDR3 runs to 13 residues. Germline lookup yields CDR1 DFQATT and CDR2 SNEGSKA (reference sequence). The CDR3 region is CSASTANQETQYF. In nucleotides, the CDR3 is TGCAGTGCTAGTACCGCTAACCAAGAGACCCAGTACTTC.

This clonotype was seen more than once but under ten times. The chain employs TRBV28 and TRBJ2-5; TRBD2 agrees at 9 bases. Germline CDR1 MDHEN, CDR2 SYDVKM. The CDR3 loop spans 19 amino acids. Unmatched junction bases numbered 17, after V lost 5 bases and J lost 1 base. CDR3 sequence (DNA): TGTGCCAGCAGTCCATATCTCGAGCGGGAGGTAGCGTTCCAAGAGACCCAGTACTTC. Its protein is CASSPYLEREVAFQETQYF.

This clonotype was recorded many times. V and J are TRBV6-6 and TRBJ2-3; 9 nucleotides line up with TRBD2. CDR1 and CDR2 (germline): MNHNY, SVGAGI (reference sequence). J lost 6 bases, V lost 7 bases, and 11 bases had no gene match. This CDR3 contains 15 residues. The CDR3: CASTLLAGPGDTQYF. CDR3 coding DNA: TGTGCCAGCACCCTACTAGCGGGCCCCGGGGATACGCAGTATTTT.

V usage is TRBV9 and J usage is TRBJ2-3; 11 bases align to TRBD1. V shed 2 bases and J 2 bases; nucleotides not matched to a gene: 10. Germline lookup yields CDR1 SGDLS and CDR2 YYNGEE. The CDR3 covers 18 residues. The CDR3 here is CASSVLSGQGAYTDTQYF. The CDR3 bases are TGTGCCAGCAGCGTCCTAAGCGGACAGGGGGCTTACACAGATACGCAGTATTTT.

A few counts support this clonotype. V usage is TRBV12-3 or TRBV12-4 and J usage is TRBJ1-5; TRBD1 matches at 7 bases. The length of the CDR3 is 13 residues. V shed 1 base, J shed 7 bases, and the junction held 1 base outside the gene matches. The CDR3 here is CASSLGDRQPQHF. The CDR3 DNA follows: TGTGCCAGCAGTTTAGGGGACAGACAGCCCCAGCATTTT.

Many counts were recorded for this clonotype. The chain carries TRBV4-1 and TRBJ1-2, with D perhaps TRBD1 (5 bases). Germline V gives CDR1 MGHRA, CDR2 YSYEKL. CDR3 length: 16 amino acids. V lost 0 bases, J lost 8 bases, and 19 bases lay in between. The CDR3 region has the DNA TGCGCCAGCAGCCAAGAACCTCGCAGGGTTGAATGGGGCTACACCTTC. Translating it yields CASSQEPRRVEWGYTF.